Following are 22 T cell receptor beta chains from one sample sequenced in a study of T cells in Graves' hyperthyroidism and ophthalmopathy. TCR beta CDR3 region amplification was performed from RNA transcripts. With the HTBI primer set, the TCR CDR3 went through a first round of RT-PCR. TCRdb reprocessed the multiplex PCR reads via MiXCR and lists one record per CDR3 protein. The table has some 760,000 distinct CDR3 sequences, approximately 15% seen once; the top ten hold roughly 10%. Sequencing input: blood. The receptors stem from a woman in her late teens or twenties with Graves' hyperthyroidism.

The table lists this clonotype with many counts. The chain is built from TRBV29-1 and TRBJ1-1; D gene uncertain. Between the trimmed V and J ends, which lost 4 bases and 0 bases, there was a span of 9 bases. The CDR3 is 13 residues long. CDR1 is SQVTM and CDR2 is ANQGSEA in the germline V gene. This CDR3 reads CSVVRTMNTEAFF. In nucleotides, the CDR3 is TGCAGCGTTGTTAGGACTATGAACACTGAAGCTTTCTTT. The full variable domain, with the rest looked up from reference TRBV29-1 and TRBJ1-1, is SAVISQKPSRDICQRGTSLTIQCQVDSQVTMMFWYRQQPGQSLTLIATANQGSEATYESGFVIDKFPISRPNLTFSTLTVSNMSPEDSSIYLCSVVRTMNTEAFFGQGTRLTVV.

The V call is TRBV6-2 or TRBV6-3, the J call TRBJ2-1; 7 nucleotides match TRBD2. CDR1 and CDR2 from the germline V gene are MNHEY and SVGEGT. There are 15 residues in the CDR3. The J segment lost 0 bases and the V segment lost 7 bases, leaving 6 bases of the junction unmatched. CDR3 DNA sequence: TGTGCCAGCACCCTTAGCGGGCTCTCCTACAATGAGCAGTTCTTC. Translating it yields CASTLSGLSYNEQFF.

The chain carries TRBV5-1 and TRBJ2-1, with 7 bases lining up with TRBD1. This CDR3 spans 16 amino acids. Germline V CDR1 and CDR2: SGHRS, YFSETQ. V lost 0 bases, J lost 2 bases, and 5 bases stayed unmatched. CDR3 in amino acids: CASSLAGQRPYNEQFF. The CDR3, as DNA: TGCGCCAGCAGCTTGGCGGGACAGAGACCCTACAATGAGCAGTTCTTC.

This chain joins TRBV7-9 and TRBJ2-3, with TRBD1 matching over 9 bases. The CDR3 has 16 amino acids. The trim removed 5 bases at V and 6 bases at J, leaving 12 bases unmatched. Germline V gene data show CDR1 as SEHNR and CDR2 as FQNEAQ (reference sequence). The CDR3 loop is CASSRGFGTGWDTQYF. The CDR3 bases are TGTGCCAGCAGCAGAGGATTCGGGACAGGGTGGGATACGCAGTATTTT.

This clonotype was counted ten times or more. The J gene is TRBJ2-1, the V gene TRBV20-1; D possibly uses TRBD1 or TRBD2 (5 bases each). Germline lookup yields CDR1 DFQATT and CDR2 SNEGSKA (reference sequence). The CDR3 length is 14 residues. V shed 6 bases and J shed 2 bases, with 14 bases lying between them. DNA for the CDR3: TGCAGTGCCCAGACCGGGACGGCCTACAATGAGCAGTTCTTC. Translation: CSAQTGTAYNEQFF.

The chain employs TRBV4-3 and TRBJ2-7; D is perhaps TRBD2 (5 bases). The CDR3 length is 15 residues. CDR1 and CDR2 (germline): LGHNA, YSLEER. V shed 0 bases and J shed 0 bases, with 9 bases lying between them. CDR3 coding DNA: TGCGCCAGCAGCCAAGAAGCGGATACCTCCTACGAGCAGTACTTC. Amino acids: CASSQEADTSYEQYF.

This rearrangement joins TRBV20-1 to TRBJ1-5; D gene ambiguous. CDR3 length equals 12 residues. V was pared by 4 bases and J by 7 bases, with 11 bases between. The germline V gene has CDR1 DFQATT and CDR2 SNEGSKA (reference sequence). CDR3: CSAIRGGQPQHF. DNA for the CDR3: TGCAGTGCTATTCGAGGAGGGCAGCCCCAGCATTTT.

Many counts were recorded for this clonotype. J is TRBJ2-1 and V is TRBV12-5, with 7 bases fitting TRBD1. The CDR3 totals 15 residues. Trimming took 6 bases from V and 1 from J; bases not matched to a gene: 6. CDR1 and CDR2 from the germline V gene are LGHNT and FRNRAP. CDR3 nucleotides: TGTGCTAGTGGAAGAACAGGGGCATCCTACAATGAGCAGTTCTTC. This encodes CASGRTGASYNEQFF. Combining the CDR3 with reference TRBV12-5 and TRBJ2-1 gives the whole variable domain DARVTQTPRHKVTEMGQEVTMRCQPILGHNTVFWYRQTMMQGLELLAYFRNRAPLDDSGMPKDRFSAEMPDATLATLKIQPSEPRDSAVYFCASGRTGASYNEQFFGPGTRLTVL.

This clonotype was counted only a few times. The CDR3 DNA follows: TGTGCCAGCAGACCCAACGACCCCGGGACTAGCCCACTAAACCCCTACGAGCAGTACTTC. This translates into CASRPNDPGTSPLNPYEQYF. The chain uses TRBV6-1 and TRBJ2-7, with 9 bases that match TRBD2. The CDR3 contains 20 residues. Trimming at V came to 6 bases and at J to 2 bases, leaving 23 bases not matched to a gene. Germline V gene sequence: CDR1 MNHNS, CDR2 SASEGT.

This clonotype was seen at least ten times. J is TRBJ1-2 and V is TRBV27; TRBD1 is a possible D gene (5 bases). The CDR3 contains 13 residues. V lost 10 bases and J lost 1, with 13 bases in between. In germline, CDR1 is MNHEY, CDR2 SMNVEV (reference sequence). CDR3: CATRDRLNYGYTF. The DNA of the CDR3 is TGTGCCACAAGGGACCGACTTAACTATGGCTACACCTTC.

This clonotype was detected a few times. As DNA, the CDR3 is TGTGCCAGCAGCCTCACCGGGACAGGTGAAAAACTGTTTTTT. It yields the protein CASSLTGTGEKLFF. The chain employs TRBV4-2 and TRBJ1-4; 8 bases line up with TRBD1. This CDR3 contains 14 residues. V was pared by 4 bases and J by 7 bases, with 5 bases of the junction left unmatched. Germline V gene lookup returns CDR1 LGHNA and CDR2 YNFKEQ.

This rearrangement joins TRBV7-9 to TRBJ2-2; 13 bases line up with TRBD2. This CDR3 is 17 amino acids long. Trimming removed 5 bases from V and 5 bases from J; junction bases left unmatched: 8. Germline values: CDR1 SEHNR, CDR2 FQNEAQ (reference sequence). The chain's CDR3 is CASSPRLAGGQTGELFF. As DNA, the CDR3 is TGTGCCAGCAGCCCTCGACTAGCGGGAGGCCAAACCGGGGAGCTGTTTTTT.

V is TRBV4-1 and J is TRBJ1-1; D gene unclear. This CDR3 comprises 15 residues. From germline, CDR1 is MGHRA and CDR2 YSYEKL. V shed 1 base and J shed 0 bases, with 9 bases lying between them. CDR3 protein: CASSQGGIMNTEAFF. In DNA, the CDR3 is TGCGCCAGCAGCCAAGGGGGTATTATGAACACTGAAGCTTTCTTT.

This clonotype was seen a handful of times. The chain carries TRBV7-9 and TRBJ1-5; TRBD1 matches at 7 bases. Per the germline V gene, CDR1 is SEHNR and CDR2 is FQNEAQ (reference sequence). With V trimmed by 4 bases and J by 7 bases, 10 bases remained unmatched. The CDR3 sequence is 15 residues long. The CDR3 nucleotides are TGTGCCAGCAGCTCCGACAGGGAACTCGAACAGCCCCAGCATTTT. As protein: CASSSDRELEQPQHF.

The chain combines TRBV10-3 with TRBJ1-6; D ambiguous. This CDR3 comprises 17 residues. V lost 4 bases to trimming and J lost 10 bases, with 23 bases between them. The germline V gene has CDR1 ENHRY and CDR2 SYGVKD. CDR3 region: CAISGYSPLDGTSPLHF. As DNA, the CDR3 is TGTGCCATCAGTGGATACAGTCCTTTGGACGGAACATCACCCCTCCACTTT.

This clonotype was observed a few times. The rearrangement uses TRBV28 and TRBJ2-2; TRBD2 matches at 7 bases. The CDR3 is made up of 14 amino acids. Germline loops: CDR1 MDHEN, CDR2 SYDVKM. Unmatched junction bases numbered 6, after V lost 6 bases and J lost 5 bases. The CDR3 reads CASRRGYGTGELFF. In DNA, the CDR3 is TGTGCCAGCAGGCGGGGGTATGGGACCGGGGAGCTGTTTTTT.

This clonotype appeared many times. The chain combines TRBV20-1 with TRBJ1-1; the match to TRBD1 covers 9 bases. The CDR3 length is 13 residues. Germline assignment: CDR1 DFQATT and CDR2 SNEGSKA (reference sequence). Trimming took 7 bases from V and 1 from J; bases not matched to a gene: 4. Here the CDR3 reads CSGIQGANTEAFF. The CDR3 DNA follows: TGCAGTGGGATACAGGGGGCGAACACTGAAGCTTTCTTT.

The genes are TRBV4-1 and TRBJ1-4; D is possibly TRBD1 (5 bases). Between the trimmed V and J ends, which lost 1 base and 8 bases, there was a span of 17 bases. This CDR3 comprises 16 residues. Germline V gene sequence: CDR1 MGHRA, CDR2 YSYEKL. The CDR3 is CASSQVFQGLQEKLFF. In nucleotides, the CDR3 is TGCGCCAGCAGCCAAGTGTTCCAGGGTCTACAGGAAAAACTGTTTTTT.

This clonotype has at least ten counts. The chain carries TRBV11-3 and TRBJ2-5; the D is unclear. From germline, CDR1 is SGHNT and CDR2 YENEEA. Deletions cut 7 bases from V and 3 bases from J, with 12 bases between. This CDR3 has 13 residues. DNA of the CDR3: TGTGCCAGCACCCGAAGAGGTGAAGAGACCCAGTACTTC. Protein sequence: CASTRRGEETQYF.

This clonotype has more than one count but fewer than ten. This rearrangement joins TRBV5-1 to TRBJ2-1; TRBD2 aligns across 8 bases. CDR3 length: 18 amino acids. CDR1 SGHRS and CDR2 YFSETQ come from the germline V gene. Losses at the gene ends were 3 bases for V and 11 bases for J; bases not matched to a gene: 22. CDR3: CASSSEGGQYGAGAKQFF. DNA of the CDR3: TGCGCCAGCAGCTCGGAAGGTGGTCAATACGGAGCGGGAGCGAAGCAGTTCTTC.

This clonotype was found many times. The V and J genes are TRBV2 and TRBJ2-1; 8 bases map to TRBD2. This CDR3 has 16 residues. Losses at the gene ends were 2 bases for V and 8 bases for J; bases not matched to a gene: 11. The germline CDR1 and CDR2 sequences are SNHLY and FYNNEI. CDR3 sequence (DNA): TGTGCCAGCAGTGAATGGGCGGGAGGCCCAAAGGATGAGCAGTTCTTC. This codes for CASSEWAGGPKDEQFF.

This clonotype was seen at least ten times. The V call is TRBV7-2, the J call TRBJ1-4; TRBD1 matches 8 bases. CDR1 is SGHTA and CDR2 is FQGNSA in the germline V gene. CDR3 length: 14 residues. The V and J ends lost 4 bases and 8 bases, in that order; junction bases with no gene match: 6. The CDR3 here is CASSYGQGGEKLFF. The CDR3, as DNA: TGTGCCAGCAGCTACGGACAGGGCGGAGAAAAACTGTTTTTT. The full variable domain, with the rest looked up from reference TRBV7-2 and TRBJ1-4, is GAGVSQSPSNKVTEKGKDVELRCDPISGHTALYWYRQSLGQGLEFLIYFQGNSAPDKSGLPSDRFSAERTGGSVSTLTIQRTQQEDSAVYLCASSYGQGGEKLFFGSGTQLSVL.